This TCR beta chain was recovered during a study of cytomegalovirus exposure and HLA in healthy donors (dated by TCRdb to the late 2010s). In the study overall: According to an earlier analysis of 587 of the donors, roughly 180 million T cells yielded roughly 110 million unique TCR beta sequences and approximately 300 Gb of sequence data. Roughly five DR-DQ haplotypes were handled as single units for association and clustering because linkage in the cohort was strong. An early release that covered fewer than 800 HLA-typed donors contained approximately 300 gigabases of sequencing data and 70 million to 100 million unique TCR sequences. An earlier analysis of 500 to 650 of the donors applied high-throughput TCR beta sequencing to assess whether each TCR beta V gene segment acted as functional or pseudogenic. A separate validation cohort of over a hundred different subjects was used in addition to the approximately 610-subject first cohort. Donor age, sex, ethnicity and CMV serostatus were compiled alongside the repertoire data. Rather than using new phenotypic data, the later analysis identified candidate immune exposures from TCR beta sequences and from how often those sequences occurred across donors. Among the roughly 400 genotyped donors, around 79% belonged to the genetic ancestry cluster associated with self-reported Caucasian donors. Every repertoire in the discovery cohort had been generated on one and the same sequencing platform. The study aimed to test whether cataloging public T cell receptors could reveal signatures of past pathogen exposure. The T cell repertoires of 666 subjects were profiled by immunosequencing and related to cytomegalovirus serostatus. The study combined high-throughput TCR immunosequencing, statistical association of individual TCRs with disease status, and machine learning to predict cytomegalovirus infection status. Class I and class II HLA loci were covered by the typing at four-digit resolution. A later genetic analysis took genome-wide SNP genotypes for about 60% of the roughly 670 donors and used that subset as a discovery cohort. A later analysis re-analyzed previously published TCR beta repertoires from roughly 690 donors and added high-resolution HLA genotyping to study TCR occurrence patterns. Among roughly 370 genotyped donors of the cohort, an average of about 240,000 unique TCR beta nucleotide sequences were sequenced per donor, about a sixth of them non-productive. Typing coverage varied by locus: about 620-630 donors for A, B, C, DRB1 and DQB1; approximately 500 for DQA1; 606 for DPA1; about 450 for DPB1. What the study reported, not specific to this receptor: A few of the identified cytomegalovirus-associated TCR beta chains were confirmed in vitro to be specific for cytomegalovirus antigens. An association between a missense DCLRE1C variant and V-gene and J-gene trimming of TCR beta chains was found in a later genetic analysis and replicated in an independent cohort. A further reported finding was that TCR beta sequences accurately predicted the HLA-A and HLA-B alleles for most subjects in the first cohort. In a later analysis, HLA-associated TCR beta chains showed more clonal expansion and lower generation probabilities than non-associated chains that were equally common. The presence/absence analyses assumed that sequencing depth was roughly uniform across donors, and that assumption may not be true. A cluster of highly shared sequence variants was judged likely to represent a technical artifact of the sequencing pipeline. The earlier analysis of almost 600 of the donors excluded approximately 17 rarely observed V segments, including chromosome 9 orphons, because counts were too low. Strong co-occurrence of HLA alleles, especially DR and DQ, made assigning TCR associations to individual alleles difficult. For the cohort, immune exposure information was limited to CMV serostatus. In a later analysis, most CMV-associated TCR beta chains were found to appear HLA-restricted, with HLA associations seemingly driven largely by CMV exposure. Only TCR beta chains were sequenced in this cohort, and the absence of alpha or paired-chain data limited detectable features. In an earlier analysis of around 600 of the donors, most TCR beta V segments were observed in productive rearrangements about 87% or about 30% of the time, broadly matching IMGT annotations. Specific HLA alleles were associated with 15,000 to 20,000 TCR beta sequences at a false discovery rate of 0.05 in a later analysis. According to a later analysis, TCR association rates differed among HLA loci, with DRB1 alleles showing the most associated TCRs and HLA-C alleles showing the fewest. Compared with the approximately 710-donor mean, donors in an Asian-associated ancestry cluster had fewer N-insertions in productive TCRs, according to a later genetic analysis. The authors suggested that the approach could potentially be extended to other disease states and immunological phenotypes. Across donors, most TCR sequences were observed very rarely, whereas some public TCRs were present in many individuals. Linkage disequilibrium might explain the correlated functional status among segregating V segments, but an unknown experimental factor could not be ruled out. A later analysis reported that several top co-occurrence clusters appeared linked to parvovirus B19, influenza, CMV and Epstein-Barr virus. Because some donors lacked HLA typing at each locus, the association tests relied only on the typed subset. The classifier was reported to diagnose cytomegalovirus status with high specificity and sensitivity in both the original and validation cohorts. The 87-base-pair reads could not distinguish some IMGT-functional V segments, including TRBV6-2 and TRBV6-3, so those segments were excluded. A total of roughly 160 TCR beta chains were listed by the study as associated with cytomegalovirus.

The cohort consisted of 650 to 700 healthy bone marrow donors. Cohort members were all nominally healthy when sampled, although unrecorded immune exposures were likely present. The donor was CMV seropositive and was included in the group of almost 300 seropositive cohort members. Every donor gave a peripheral blood sample, and the peripheral blood mononuclear cells from that sample were used for TCR beta sequencing. Genomic DNA was extracted from the blood cell samples with the Qiagen DNeasy Blood Extraction Kit. The library was obtained by the immunoSEQ multiplex PCR assay. For the multiplex PCR, a mixture combining 60 forward primers for TCR Vbeta segments and 13 reverse primers for TCR Jbeta segments was used. Amplification of the CDR3 region of rearranged TCR beta genes was performed with a multiplex PCR assay on genomic DNA. The Illumina HiSeq System was used to sequence the amplified TCR beta libraries as 87-base-pair reads. The authors' pipeline ran thus. Across the 600 to 700 repertoires, a later analysis counted roughly 77 million unique TCR beta chains, roughly 11 million of which were shared by at least two donors. To remove PCR and sequencing errors, raw reads were error-corrected and collapsed into unique sequences using a nearest-neighbor algorithm that merged closely related sequences. V, D and J gene segments were assigned by aligning CDR3 sequences to IMGT reference sequences. For a sequence to be retained, a match of at least six nucleotides was required to both a V gene segment and a J gene segment. A rearrangement counted as productive if the CDR3 had no stop codons and remained in frame with V and J, and every other rearrangement counted as non-productive. Following IMGT convention, CDR3 was defined as the stretch from the second conserved V-encoded cysteine up to the conserved J-encoded phenylalanine. The earlier analysis of about 590 of the donors excluded sequences that lacked an unambiguous match to a single V gene segment. An earlier analysis of 500 to 700 of the donors classified V segments as functional when productive rearrangements were above 56.7% and as segregating when the standard deviation between donors was above 5%. A statistical classification framework was built for diagnosing cytomegalovirus status from the catalog of TCR beta chain sequences. In a later analysis, V and J genes were assigned by comparing TCR nucleotide sequences against IMGT/GENE-DB human TR gene sequences. A later analysis assigned CDR3 sequences and most-parsimonious VDJ recombination scenarios with the TCRdist pipeline. In a later analysis, every TCR beta chain was defined by the combination of its CDR3 amino acid sequence and its V-gene family, and reads without a unique V-gene family were dropped. In a later analysis, 550 to 650 highly shared, low-generation-probability nucleotide sequences were removed to address suspected cross-contamination and a sequencing artifact. A later analysis calculated a clonal expansion index for each public chain from normalized within-repertoire ranks of inferred template counts. A later analysis computed generation probabilities with a VDJ recombination model fitted to out-of-frame rearrangements, and checked the results against IGoR. In a later analysis, hypergeometric tests were used to score TCR-TCR, TCR-HLA and TCR-CMV co-occurrence, with a repertoire-size bias correction applied to TCR pairs. False discovery rates were estimated in a later analysis by permuting HLA or CMV assignments 20 times. In a later analysis, co-occurring TCRs were grouped using DBSCAN, with TCRdist sequence similarity added in when clustering inside HLA-allele-positive subsets. Repertoires with fewer than 30,000 or more than 120,000 public chains were left out of co-occurrence clustering, as were a handful of repertoires with anomalous nucleotide sharing. This immuneACCESS table, as held by TCRdb, lists in-frame sequences with V and J called but not all clones. Of the missing ones, under half trace to an unresolved V gene in checked studies; the others have no known cause. The V and J calls and clone size were taken over from that table, and D and trimming were inferred from the DNA. In this sample the table shows more than 150,000 clones, 65% to 85% of which occur a single time. The ten largest clones add up to around 1.4% of the sample.

The germline V gene supplies CDR1 SGHAT and CDR2 FQNNGV. V ends up 4 bases short and J 4 bases short, with an unmatched junction base count of 3. The CDR3 runs 14 amino acids, cysteine and phenylalanine included. Left in the record is the CDR3 DNA by itself, 42 bases read in frame from the first base. A word on this clone: This receptor's antigen is unknown. Base-call qualities are not available, and no considerably larger clone is one nucleotide away.

Recombination connected TRBV11-2 to TRBJ2-1; 8 nucleotides in the junction match TRBD1. The sample was PBMCs. The sequence derives from a girl aged 10-17 years in good health and CMV-seropositive. The DNA is TGTGCCAGCAGCTCGGACAGGGATTACAATGAGCAGTTCTTC. The resulting protein is CASSSDRDYNEQFF. The variable domain in full, with residues beyond the CDR3 obtained from the reference TRBV11-2 and TRBJ2-1 genes, is EAGVAQSPRYKIIEKRQSVAFWCNPISGHATLYWYQQILGQGPKLLIQFQNNGVVDDSQLPKDRFSAERLKGVDSTLKIQPAKLEDSAVYLCASSSDRDYNEQFFGPGTRLTVL.